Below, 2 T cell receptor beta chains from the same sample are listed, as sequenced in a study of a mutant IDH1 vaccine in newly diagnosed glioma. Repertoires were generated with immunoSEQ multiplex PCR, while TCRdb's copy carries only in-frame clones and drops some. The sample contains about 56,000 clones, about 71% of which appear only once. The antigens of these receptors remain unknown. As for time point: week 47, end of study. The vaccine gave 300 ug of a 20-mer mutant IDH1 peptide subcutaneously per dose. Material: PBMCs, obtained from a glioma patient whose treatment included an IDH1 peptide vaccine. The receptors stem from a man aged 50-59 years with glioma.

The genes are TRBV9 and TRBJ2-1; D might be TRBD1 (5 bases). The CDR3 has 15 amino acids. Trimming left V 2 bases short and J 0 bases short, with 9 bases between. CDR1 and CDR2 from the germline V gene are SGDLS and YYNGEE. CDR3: CASSVQGNSYNEQFF. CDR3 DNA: TGTGCCAGCAGCGTCCAGGGAAACTCCTACAATGAGCAGTTCTTC. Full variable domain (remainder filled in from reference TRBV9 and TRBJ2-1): DSGVTQTPKHLITATGQRVTLRCSPRSGDLSVYWYQQSLDQGLQFLIQYYNGEERAKGNILERFSAQQFPDLHSELNLSSLELGDSALYFCASSVQGNSYNEQFFGPGTRLTVL.

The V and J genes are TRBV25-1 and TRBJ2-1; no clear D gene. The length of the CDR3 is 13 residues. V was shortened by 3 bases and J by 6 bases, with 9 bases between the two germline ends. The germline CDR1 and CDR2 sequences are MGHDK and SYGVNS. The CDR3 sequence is CASSDGPRNEQFF. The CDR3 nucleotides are TGTGCCAGCAGTGATGGTCCGCGCAATGAGCAGTTCTTC.